Presented here are 25 T cell receptor beta chains from one specimen sequenced in a study of blood T cell repertoires in COVID-19 (dated by TCRdb to 2020 to 2022). Receptors were amplified or captured by the immunoSEQ multiplex PCR assay. As stored in TCRdb, this immuneACCESS dataset retains in-frame rearrangements with V and J assigned. A fraction of the clones does not appear; measured against another copy, unresolved V genes explain less than half of the discrepancy, and the remainder lacks a known reason. For this sample there are about 380,000 clones; roughly 85% appear just once. The ten largest account for approximately 3.7% of the sample. The sequenced material came from peripheral blood. The receptor source for this set is a woman in her late teens or twenties with acute or convalescent COVID-19.

The genes are TRBV7-9 and TRBJ2-1; D call uncertain. Germline V gene data show CDR1 as SEHNR and CDR2 as FQNEAQ (reference sequence). This CDR3 contains 15 residues. Deletions cut 2 bases from V and 4 bases from J, with 12 bases between. In DNA form, the CDR3 reads TGTGCCAGCAGCTTATTTAGTGAGGCTTACAATGAGCAGTTCTTC. It yields the protein CASSLFSEAYNEQFF.

V is TRBV28 and J is TRBJ2-1; 13 bases align to TRBD2. This CDR3 comprises 16 residues. V shed 5 bases and J 8 bases; nucleotides not matched to a gene: 9. CDR1 is MDHEN and CDR2 is SYDVKM in the germline V gene. This CDR3 is CASSRLTSGGYDEQFF. The CDR3 region has the DNA TGTGCCAGCAGTCGCCTGACTAGCGGGGGGTACGATGAGCAGTTCTTC.

This chain links TRBV19 with TRBJ1-1, with 9 nucleotides matching TRBD1. V gave up 7 bases and J gave up 4 bases; unmatched junction bases: 4. Germline V gene sequence: CDR1 LNHDA, CDR2 SQIVND (reference sequence). The CDR3 loop spans 13 amino acids. CDR3 in DNA: TGTGCCAGTAAACAGGGGGCGCGCACTGAAGCTTTCTTT. This gives the protein CASKQGARTEAFF.

The chain's CDR3 is CASSDLYPTEQYF. The CDR3 DNA is TGCGCCAGCAGTGACCTTTATCCTACCGAGCAGTACTTC. The chain joins TRBV10-2 to TRBJ2-7; D is unresolved. The CDR3 is made up of 13 amino acids. With 3 bases removed from V and 6 bases from J, the gap between germline ends came to 12 bases. Germline CDR1 reads WSHSY; CDR2 reads SAAADI.

This clone was seen once. Relative to the germline gene, one junction end is altered; a read error may explain this. The chain recombines TRBV12-3 or TRBV12-4 with TRBJ1-4; TRBD1 matches 7 bases. This CDR3 is built from 13 residues. The CDR3 DNA reads TGTGCCAGCAGTCATTCAGGTGCGGGACAGCGGATTTTT. Protein sequence: CASSHSGAGQRIF.

The genes are TRBV29-1 and TRBJ2-1, with D uncertain. The germline V and J ends were trimmed by 5 bases and 0 bases, with 11 bases remaining between them. CDR3 length equals 14 residues. The germline V gene encodes CDR1 SQVTM and CDR2 ANQGSEA. The chain's CDR3 is CSVSTGSSYNEQFF. In DNA form, the CDR3 reads TGCAGCGTTTCGACGGGTAGCTCCTACAATGAGCAGTTCTTC.

This clone was picked up a small number of times. CDR3 DNA: TGTGCCAGCAGTCCCGAGGAGGGAAGCACAGATACGCAGTATTTT. It translates to CASSPEEGSTDTQYF. The chain employs TRBV6-4 and TRBJ2-3, with D perhaps TRBD2 (6 bases). The V end was cut by 5 bases, the J end by 0 bases, with 12 bases between. This CDR3 has 15 amino acids. Looked up from germline, CDR1 is MRHNA and CDR2 is SNTAGT.

The chain is built from TRBV11-2 and TRBJ1-4, with 7 bases aligning to TRBD1. J was trimmed by 8 bases and V by 4 bases; bases with no gene match: 13. The germline V gene has CDR1 SGHAT and CDR2 FQNNGV. This CDR3 contains 16 residues. The CDR3 DNA reads as TGTGCCAGCAGCTCCTCACGACAGGGACAATGGGAAAAACTGTTTTTT. It specifies CASSSSRQGQWEKLFF.

This rearrangement joins TRBV11-3 to TRBJ2-1, with TRBD1 matching over 7 bases. The V gene end was trimmed by 3 bases and the J gene end by 8 bases; junction bases not matched to a gene: 13. The germline V gene has CDR1 SGHNT and CDR2 YENEEA. CDR3 length equals 16 residues. This CDR3 is CASSFSGTEAPHEQFF. The CDR3 DNA sequence: TGTGCCAGCAGCTTCTCCGGGACAGAGGCCCCCCATGAGCAGTTCTTC.

V gene TRBV6-6 combines with J gene TRBJ1-5; no reliable D call. The CDR3 consists of 14 residues. Trimming left V 4 bases short and J 7 bases short, with 14 bases between. Germline V lookup: CDR1 MNHNY, CDR2 SVGAGI (reference sequence). This chain's CDR3 is CASSSRHNRQPQHF. DNA for the CDR3: TGTGCCAGCAGTTCTCGCCATAATCGGCAGCCCCAGCATTTT.

This chain links TRBV4-1 with TRBJ2-7; D possibly corresponds to TRBD2 (5 bases). Trimming cost V 1 base and J 4 bases, with 14 bases left between them. Germline loops: CDR1 MGHRA, CDR2 YSYEKL. This CDR3 has 15 amino acids. The DNA for the CDR3 is TGCGCCAGCAGCCAAGCGTATCTAGCCCGGTACGAGCAGTACTTC. Translation: CASSQAYLARYEQYF.

The gene calls are TRBV9 and TRBJ2-1, with a weak D call TRBD1 (6 bases). The CDR3 totals 15 residues. Deletions cut 4 bases from V and 1 base from J, with 12 bases between. Looked up from germline, CDR1 is SGDLS and CDR2 is YYNGEE. CDR3 sequence: CASSPGVGSYNEQFF. DNA of the CDR3: TGTGCCAGCAGCCCAGGGGTAGGGTCCTACAATGAGCAGTTCTTC.

This clone was seen a single time. The J gene is TRBJ1-1, the V gene TRBV7-3; D is possibly TRBD1 (6 bases). Germline V gives CDR1 SGHTA, CDR2 FQGTGA. Trimming pared 5 bases from V and 5 bases from J, leaving 15 bases between. The CDR3 is 14 residues long. CDR3 amino acids: CASSPKGGGTEAFF. DNA for the CDR3: TGTGCCAGCAGCCCCAAGGGGGGGGGTACTGAAGCTTTCTTT. The variable domain in full, completed from reference TRBV7-3 and TRBJ1-1, reads GAGVSQTPSNKVTEKGKYVELRCDPISGHTALYWYRQSLGQGPEFLIYFQGTGAADDSGLPNDRFFAVRPEGSVSTLKIQRTERGDSAVYLCASSPKGGGTEAFFGQGTRLTVV.

This clone was seen at least ten times. This chain joins TRBV29-1 and TRBJ1-2; TRBD1 might be the D (6 bases). Trimming pared 7 bases from V and 4 bases from J, leaving 16 bases between. Germline V CDR1 and CDR2: SQVTM, ANQGSEA. The length of the CDR3 is 13 residues. CDR3 loop: CSDNPDRFYGYTF. The CDR3 coding sequence is TGCAGCGACAATCCCGACAGGTTCTATGGCTACACCTTC.

This sequence joins TRBV2 and TRBJ1-4, with 7 bases lining up with TRBD1. V dropped 9 bases and J dropped 11; count of bases not matched to a gene: 12. This CDR3 region has 13 residues. Germline V gene lookup returns CDR1 SNHLY and CDR2 FYNNEI. CDR3 amino acids: CASTNRDSNKLFF. CDR3 bases: TGTGCCAGTACGAACCGGGACAGTAACAAACTGTTTTTT.

The V call is TRBV28, the J call TRBJ1-5, with D hard to call. V lost 3 bases and J 7 bases, leaving 7 bases between the germline ends. CDR3 size: 12 residues. Germline-derived CDR1 and CDR2 are MDHEN and SYDVKM. Here the CDR3 DNA reads TGTGCCAGCAGTTTTGGGAGGCAGCCCCAGCATTTT. This codes for CASSFGRQPQHF.

This sequence joins TRBV15 and TRBJ1-3, with D hard to call. Germline CDR1 reads LNHNV; CDR2 reads YYDKDF (reference sequence). The CDR3 runs to 16 residues. Trimming cost V 0 bases and J 0 bases, with 9 bases left between them. The CDR3 bases are TGTGCCACCAGCAGAGATGAGCGGGACTCTGGAAACACCATATATTTT. It yields the protein CATSRDERDSGNTIYF. The whole variable domain, remainder taken from reference TRBV15 and TRBJ1-3, is DAMVIQNPRYQVTQFGKPVTLSCSQTLNHNVMYWYQQKSSQAPKLLFHYYDKDFNNEADTPDNFQSRRPNTSFCFLDIRSPGLGDTAMYLCATSRDERDSGNTIYFGEGSWLTVV.

The chain uses TRBV6-5 and TRBJ2-7; 9 bases match TRBD1. The junction had 5 bases not matched to a gene; V was cut back by 0 bases and J by 2 bases. This CDR3 has 16 residues. Per the germline V gene, CDR1 is MNHEY and CDR2 is SVGAGI. The CDR3 region is CASSYSVTGGAYEQYF. Written as DNA, the CDR3 is TGTGCCAGCAGTTACTCAGTCACAGGGGGCGCCTACGAGCAGTACTTC.

This clone has only a few counts. This chain uses TRBV18 with TRBJ1-1; 11 bases fit TRBD1. Germline loops: CDR1 KGHSH, CDR2 LQKENI. The CDR3 extends over 15 amino acids. J lost 3 bases, V lost 4 bases, and 4 bases had no gene match. The CDR3 DNA sequence: TGTGCCAGCTCACGGGGACAGGGGGTGGACACTGAAGCTTTCTTT. Translating gives CASSRGQGVDTEAFF. The variable domain in full, with the rest retrieved from reference TRBV18 and TRBJ1-1, is NAGVMQNPRHLVRRRGQEARLRCSPMKGHSHVYWYRQLPEEGLKFMVYLQKENIIDESGMPKERFSAEFPKEGPSILRIQQVVRGDSAAYFCASSRGQGVDTEAFFGQGTRLTVV.

The chain is built from TRBV28 and TRBJ1-2, with D possibly matching TRBD1 (5 bases). This CDR3 is built from 16 residues. The ends were cut back, 5 bases at V and 7 bases at J, with 23 bases in the middle. CDR1 MDHEN and CDR2 SYDVKM come from the germline V gene. This CDR3 reads CASSDYGRGDGGGYTF. In nucleotides, the CDR3 is TGTGCCAGCAGTGATTATGGTAGGGGAGACGGGGGTGGCTACACCTTC.

This clone was counted a few times. V is TRBV7-2 and J is TRBJ2-7; D might be TRBD1 (6 bases). Germline V gene data show CDR1 as SGHTA and CDR2 as FQGNSA. The CDR3 spans 14 residues. Trimming shortened V by 8 bases and J by 2 bases, and 16 bases separated the two germline ends. CDR3 sequence reads: CASAYREGPYEQYF. CDR3 sequence (DNA): TGTGCCAGCGCCTACAGGGAAGGACCCTACGAGCAGTACTTC. The entire variable domain, with the rest obtained from reference TRBV7-2 and TRBJ2-7, is as follows: GAGVSQSPSNKVTEKGKDVELRCDPISGHTALYWYRQSLGQGLEFLIYFQGNSAPDKSGLPSDRFSAERTGGSVSTLTIQRTQQEDSAVYLCASAYREGPYEQYFGPGTRLTVT.

The chain joins TRBV27 to TRBJ2-7, with D maybe TRBD2 (6 bases). The CDR3 consists of 14 residues. Deletions cut 5 bases from V and 1 base from J, with 12 bases between. Germline CDR1 reads MNHEY; CDR2 reads SMNVEV (reference sequence). The CDR3 nucleotides read TGTGCCAGCAGTCCCCGGGGGTGGTCCTACGAGCAGTACTTC. This codes for CASSPRGWSYEQYF.

This sequence joins TRBV5-4 and TRBJ2-7; 9 bases match TRBD1. CDR3 length: 14 residues. V dropped 4 bases and J dropped 1; count of bases not matched to a gene: 3. CDR1 and CDR2 from the germline V gene are SGHNT and YYREEE (reference sequence). This chain's CDR3 is CASSPGTGSYEQYF. The CDR3 nucleotides read TGTGCCAGCAGCCCCGGGACAGGGTCCTACGAGCAGTACTTC. The whole variable domain, filled in from reference TRBV5-4 and TRBJ2-7, reads ETGVTQSPTHLIKTRGQQVTLRCSSQSGHNTVSWYQQALGQGPQFIFQYYREEENGRGNFPPRFSGLQFPNYSSELNVNALELDDSALYLCASSPGTGSYEQYFGPGTRLTVT.

The V gene is TRBV18, the J gene TRBJ2-7; tentative D call: TRBD1 (6 bases). Germline CDR1 KGHSH, CDR2 LQKENI. The length of the CDR3 is 15 residues. The V end lost 3 bases, the J end lost 4 bases, and 16 bases lay between the germline ends. The CDR3, as DNA: TGTGCCAGCTCACCTGAGCAGGGGAAGAAGTACGAGCAGTACTTC. The encoded protein is CASSPEQGKKYEQYF.

This rearrangement joins TRBV7-4 to TRBJ1-6; unclear D gene. The CDR3 has 13 amino acids. Trimming removed 5 bases from V and 5 bases from J, with 7 bases in between. Germline CDR1 SGHVT, CDR2 SQSDAQ. The CDR3 sequence is CASSPNDNSPLHF. CDR3 sequence (DNA): TGTGCCAGCAGCCCCAATGATAATTCACCCCTCCACTTT. The variable domain in full, completed from reference TRBV7-4 and TRBJ1-6, reads GAGVSQSPRYKVAKRGRDVALRCDSISGHVTLYWYRQTLGQGSEVLTYSQSDAQRDKSGRPSGRFSAERPERSVSTLKIQRTEQGDSAVYLCASSPNDNSPLHFGNGTRLTVT.